This TCR beta chain was sequenced in a study of T cell responses to AZD1222 COVID-19 vaccine. General observations from the study: Just 5 to 7 AZD1222 recipients were seropositive at baseline. Nearly half of the spike-specific TCRs reportedly recognize variant regions that carry no mutations.

Measured with immunoSEQ multiplex PCR; TCRdb has only the in-frame clones, and not every one. The table records roughly 150,000 clones, almost 95% of them present only once. Remarks on this clone: Its antigen is unknown.

Germline lookup yields CDR1 SGHTA and CDR2 FQGNSA. The CDR3 is made up of 17 amino acids. Trimming took 7 bases from V and 0 from J, leaving 16 bases between them. The material was peripheral blood, obtained 28 days after the second AZD1222 dose. This clonotype originated in an adult who received the AZD1222 COVID-19 vaccine. The J gene is TRBJ1-6, the V gene TRBV7-2; TRBD1 is a possible D gene (5 bases). The CDR3 here is CASIPGGVSSYNSPLHF. Written as DNA, the CDR3 is TGTGCCAGCATCCCCGGGGGGGTGAGCTCCTATAATTCACCCCTCCACTTT.